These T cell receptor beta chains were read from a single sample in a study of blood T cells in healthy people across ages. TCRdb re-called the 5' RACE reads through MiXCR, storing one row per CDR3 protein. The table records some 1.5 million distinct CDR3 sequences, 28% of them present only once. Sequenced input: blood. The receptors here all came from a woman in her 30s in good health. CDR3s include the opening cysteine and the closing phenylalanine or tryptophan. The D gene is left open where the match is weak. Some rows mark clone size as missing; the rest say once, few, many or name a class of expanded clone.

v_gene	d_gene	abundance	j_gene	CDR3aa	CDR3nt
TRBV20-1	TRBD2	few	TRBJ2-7	CSAPERGQTYEQYF	TGCAGTGCCCCCGAGCGGGGGCAGACCTACGAGCAGTACTTC
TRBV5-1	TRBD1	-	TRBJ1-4	CTSSPRTGTGNEKLFF	TGCACCAGCAGCCCAAGGACCGGGACAGGGAATGAAAAACTGTTTTTT
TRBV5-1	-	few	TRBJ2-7	CASSSGQPGAYEQYF	TGCGCCAGCAGCTCGGGACAACCGGGGGCCTACGAGCAGTACTTC
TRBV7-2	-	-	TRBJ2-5	CASSLGGGSVYNEQYF	TGTGCCAGCAGCTTAGGGGGCGGATCCGTATACAATGAGCAGTACTTC
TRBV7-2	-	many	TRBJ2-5	CASSLIQGRAQYF	TGTGCCAGCAGCCTAATACAGGGGAGGGCCCAGTACTTC
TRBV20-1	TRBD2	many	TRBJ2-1	CSASGLAGRNVNEQFF	TGCAGTGCTAGCGGACTAGCGGGGAGAAATGTCAATGAGCAGTTCTTC
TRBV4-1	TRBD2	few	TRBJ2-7	CASSQAGRSSGASYEQYF	TGCGCCAGCAGCCAAGCCGGGCGAAGTAGCGGGGCCTCCTACGAGCAGTACTTC
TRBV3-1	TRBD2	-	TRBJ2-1	CASSPGASGGLRGGEQFF	TGTGCCAGCAGCCCGGGGGCTAGCGGGGGCCTCCGGGGAGGTGAGCAGTTCTTC
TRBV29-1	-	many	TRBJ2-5	CSAASSTETQYF	TGCAGCGCCGCCAGCTCGACGGAGACCCAGTACTTC
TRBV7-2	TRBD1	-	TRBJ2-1	CASSSGFGTGVNEQFF	TGTGCCAGCAGCTCCGGTTTCGGGACAGGGGTCAATGAGCAGTTCTTC
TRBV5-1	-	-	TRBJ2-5	CASRTDSIKETQYF	TGCGCCAGCAGAACTGACAGTATCAAAGAGACCCAGTACTTC
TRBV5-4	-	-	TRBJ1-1	CASSLAAGLAGRTEAFF	TGTGCCAGCAGCCTAGCGGCAGGGTTGGCTGGGAGAACTGAAGCTTTCTTT
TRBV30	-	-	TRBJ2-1	CAWSTGLYNEQFF	TGTGCCTGGAGTACCGGCCTCTACAATGAGCAGTTCTTC
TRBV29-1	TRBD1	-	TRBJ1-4	CSALRGGGAYEKLFF	TGCAGCGCCCTCCGCGGAGGGGGCGCGTATGAAAAACTGTTTTTT
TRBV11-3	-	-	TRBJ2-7	CASSPPASASSYNEQYF	TGTGCCAGCAGCCCCCCCGCTAGCGCCAGCTCCTACAATGAGCAGTACTTC
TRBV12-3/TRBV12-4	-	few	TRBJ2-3	CASSLVGTRNADTQYF	TGTGCCAGCAGTTTAGTTGGGACTCGCAATGCGGATACGCAGTATTTT
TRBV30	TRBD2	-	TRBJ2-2	CAWSKGLAGVTGELFF	TGTGCCTGGAGTAAGGGTCTAGCGGGAGTGACCGGGGAGCTGTTTTTT
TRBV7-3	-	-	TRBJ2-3	CAGSLSTRTDTQYF	TGTGCCGGCAGCTTAAGTACCCGCACAGATACGCAGTATTTT
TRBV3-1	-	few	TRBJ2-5	CASSQEERLFDETQYF	TGTGCCAGCAGCCAAGAAGAAAGGCTTTTCGATGAGACCCAGTACTTC
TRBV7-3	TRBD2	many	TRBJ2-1	CASSLTGTSSSSYNEQFF	TGTGCCAGCAGCTTAACGGGGACTAGTTCTAGCTCCTACAATGAGCAGTTCTTC
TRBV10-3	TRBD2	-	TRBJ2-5	CAIRGGTSRDQETQYF	TGTGCCATCAGGGGGGGGACTAGCCGAGACCAAGAGACCCAGTACTTC
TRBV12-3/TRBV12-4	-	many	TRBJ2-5	CASSFMGETQYF	TGTGCCAGCAGTTTCATGGGAGAGACCCAGTACTTC
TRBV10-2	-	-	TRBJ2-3	CASLLATGTDTRYF	TGCGCCAGCCTTCTAGCGACGGGGACAGATACGCGGTATTTT
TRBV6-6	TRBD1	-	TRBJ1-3	CASTQGQGRSSGNTIYF	TGTGCCAGCACCCAAGGACAGGGAAGGAGCTCTGGAAACACCATATATTTT
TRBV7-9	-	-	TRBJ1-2	CASSNGPANYGYTF	TGTGCCAGCAGCAATGGACCCGCTAACTATGGCTACACCTTC
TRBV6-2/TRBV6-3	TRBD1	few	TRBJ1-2	CASIPDRGRQRYTF	TGTGCCAGCATCCCCGACAGGGGTCGTCAGCGCTACACCTTC
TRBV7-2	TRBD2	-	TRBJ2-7	CASSLAAIAGGPSSYEQYF	TGTGCCAGCAGCTTAGCGGCCATAGCGGGAGGCCCAAGCTCCTACGAGCAGTACTTC
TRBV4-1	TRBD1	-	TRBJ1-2	CASSQVGGGNYGYTF	TGCGCCAGCAGCCAAGTTGGAGGGGGCAACTATGGCTACACCTTC
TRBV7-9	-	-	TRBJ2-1	CASSLAGIPNDEQFF	TGTGCCAGCAGCTTGGCAGGTATCCCAAACGATGAGCAGTTCTTC
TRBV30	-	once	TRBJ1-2	CAWSVGWVADYGYTF	TGTGCCTGGAGTGTTGGGTGGGTGGCGGACTATGGCTACACCTTC
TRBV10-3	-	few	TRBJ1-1	CAISPGPVNTEAFF	TGTGCCATCAGCCCGGGACCTGTGAACACTGAAGCTTTCTTT
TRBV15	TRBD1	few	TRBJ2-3	CATTWDRSTDTQYF	TGTGCCACCACCTGGGACAGAAGCACAGATACGCAGTATTTT
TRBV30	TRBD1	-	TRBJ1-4	CACNPGTGGRANEKLFF	TGTGCCTGTAATCCCGGGACAGGGGGCCGTGCTAATGAAAAACTGTTTTTT
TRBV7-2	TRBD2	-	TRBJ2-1	CASSIRTSRNEQFF	TGTGCCAGCAGTATTCGGACTAGCCGGAATGAGCAGTTCTTC
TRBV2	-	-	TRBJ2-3	CASGLAGALDTQYF	TGTGCCAGCGGTCTTGCGGGGGCGCTAGATACGCAGTATTTT
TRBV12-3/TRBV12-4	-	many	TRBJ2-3	CAIGLQTADTQYF	TGTGCCATAGGGCTGCAGACCGCAGATACGCAGTATTTT
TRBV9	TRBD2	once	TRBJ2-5	CASSAAGTSTNNEQYF	TGTGCCAGCAGCGCCGCCGGGACTAGCACAAACAATGAGCAGTACTTC
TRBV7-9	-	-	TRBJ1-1	CASSSTTRMNTEAFF	TGTGCCAGCAGCTCGACGACAAGGATGAACACTGAAGCTTTCTTT
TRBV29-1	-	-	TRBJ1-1	CSVGGKAINTEAFF	TGCAGCGTTGGGGGGAAGGCGATCAACACTGAAGCTTTCTTT
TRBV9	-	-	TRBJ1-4	CASSVDGAGSEKLFF	TGTGCCAGCAGCGTAGACGGGGCCGGCAGTGAAAAACTGTTTTTT
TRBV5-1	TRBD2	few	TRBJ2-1	CASSLAEAGAPNEQFF	TGCGCCAGCAGCTTGGCCGAAGCGGGGGCCCCCAATGAGCAGTTCTTC
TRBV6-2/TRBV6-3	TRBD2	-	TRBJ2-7	CASSYRASGISYEQYF	TGTGCCAGCAGTTACCGGGCTAGCGGGATATCCTACGAGCAGTACTTC
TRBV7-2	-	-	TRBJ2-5	CASSYPGGTQYF	TGTGCCAGCTCTTACCCGGGTGGGACCCAGTACTTC
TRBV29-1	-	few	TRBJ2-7	CSVLGVGGEQYF	TGCAGCGTCCTAGGTGTGGGTGGTGAGCAGTACTTC
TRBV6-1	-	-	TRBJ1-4	CASSDSGQADEKRFF	TGTGCCAGCAGTGATTCGGGACAAGCAGATGAAAAACGGTTTTTT
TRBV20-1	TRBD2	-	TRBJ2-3	CSARLAGGPADTQYF	TGCAGTGCTAGACTCGCGGGGGGGCCCGCAGATACGCAGTATTTT
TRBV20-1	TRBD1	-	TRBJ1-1	CSANTRTGNTEAFF	TGCAGTGCTAATACTCGGACAGGGAACACTGAAGCTTTCTTT
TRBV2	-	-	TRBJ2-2	CASSYTRYTGELFF	TGTGCCAGCAGTTATACACGATACACCGGGGAGCTGTTTTTT
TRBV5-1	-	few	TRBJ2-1	CASSLSFGGREQFF	TGCGCCAGCAGCTTATCCTTCGGGGGTAGGGAGCAGTTCTTC
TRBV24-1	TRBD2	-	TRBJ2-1	CATSDPGTSETYNEQFF	TGTGCCACCAGTGATCCCGGGACTAGCGAGACTTACAATGAGCAGTTCTTC
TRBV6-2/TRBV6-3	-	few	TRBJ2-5	CASSYSAGSLQETQYF	TGTGCCAGCAGTTACTCGGCGGGATCTCTCCAAGAGACCCAGTACTTC
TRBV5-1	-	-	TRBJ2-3	CASSLETVGDTQYF	TGCGCCAGCAGCTTGGAGACGGTCGGAGATACGCAGTATTTT
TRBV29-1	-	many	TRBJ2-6	CSVVGRAGANVLTF	TGCAGCGTTGTCGGACGGGCCGGGGCCAACGTCCTGACTTTC